The text below deals with one TCR beta chain. The target antigen is unknown. Sequenced by immunoSEQ multiplex PCR; TCRdb stores in-frame clones only, minus some. The profile shows about 99,000 clones, 80% to 95% of them singletons. CDR1 and CDR2 (germline): SGHKS, YYEKEE (reference sequence). V was cut by 6 bases and J by 1 base, with 11 bases left in between. This CDR3 is built from 13 residues. This entry is derived from a study of T cell responses to AZD1222 COVID-19 vaccine. General study points: Targets within unmutated variant regions were reportedly found for nearly half of spike-specific TCRs.

This specimen consisted of peripheral blood, obtained 28 days after the second AZD1222 dose. This TCR came from an adult who received the AZD1222 COVID-19 vaccine. The chain employs TRBV5-5 and TRBJ2-7, with D perhaps TRBD2 (5 bases). In DNA, the CDR3 is TGTGCCAGCATGGTTCGGGGATCCTACGAGCAGTACTTC. Amino acid sequence: CASMVRGSYEQYF.